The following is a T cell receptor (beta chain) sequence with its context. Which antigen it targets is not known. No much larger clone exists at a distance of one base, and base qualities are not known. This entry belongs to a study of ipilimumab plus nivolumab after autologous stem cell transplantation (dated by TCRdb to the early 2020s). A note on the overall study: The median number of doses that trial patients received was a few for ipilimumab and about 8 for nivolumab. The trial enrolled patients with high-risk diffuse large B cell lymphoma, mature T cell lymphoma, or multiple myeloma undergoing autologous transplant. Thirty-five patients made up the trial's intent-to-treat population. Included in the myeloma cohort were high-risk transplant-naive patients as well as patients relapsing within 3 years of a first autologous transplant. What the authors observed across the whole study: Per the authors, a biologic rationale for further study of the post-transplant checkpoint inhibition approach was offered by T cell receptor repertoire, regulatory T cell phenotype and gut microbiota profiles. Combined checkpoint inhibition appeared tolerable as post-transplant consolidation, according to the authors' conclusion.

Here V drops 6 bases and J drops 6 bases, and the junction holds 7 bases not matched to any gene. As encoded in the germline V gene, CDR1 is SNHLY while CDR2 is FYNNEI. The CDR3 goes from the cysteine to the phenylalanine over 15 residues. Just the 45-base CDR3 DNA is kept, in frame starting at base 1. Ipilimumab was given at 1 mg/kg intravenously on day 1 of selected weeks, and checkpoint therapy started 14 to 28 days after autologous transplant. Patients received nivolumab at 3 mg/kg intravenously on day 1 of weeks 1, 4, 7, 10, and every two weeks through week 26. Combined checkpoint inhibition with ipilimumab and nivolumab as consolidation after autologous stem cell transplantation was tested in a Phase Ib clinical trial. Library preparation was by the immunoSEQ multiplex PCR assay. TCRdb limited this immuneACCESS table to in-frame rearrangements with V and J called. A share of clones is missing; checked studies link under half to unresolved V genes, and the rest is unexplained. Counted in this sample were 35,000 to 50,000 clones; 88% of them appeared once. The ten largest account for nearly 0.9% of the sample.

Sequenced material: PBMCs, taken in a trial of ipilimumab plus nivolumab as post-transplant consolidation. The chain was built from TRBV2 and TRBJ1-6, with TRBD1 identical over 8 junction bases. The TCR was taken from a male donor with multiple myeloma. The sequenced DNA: TGTGCCAGCAGGGACAGGGTGGGGGCTAATTCACCCCTCCACTTT. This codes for CASRDRVGANSPLHF.